The next 23 T cell receptor beta chains were all read from a single sample in a study of breast tumors, draining lymph nodes, adjacent tissues (dated by TCRdb to the mid-2010s). Lymph node samples were obtained from the axillary draining lymph nodes of breast cancer patients. Library prep was done by multiplex PCR. Sequencing relied on an Illumina HiSeq 2000. TCRdb ran its own pipeline on the public reads, namely fastp trimming at Q25 and MiXCR clone calling, and kept in-frame beta chains. Records with the same CDR3 protein are collapsed into one entry carrying the most frequent genes and DNA. This sample is represented by some 170,000 distinct CDR3 sequences; around 35% of them were singletons. 3.8% of the sample is held by the ten biggest clonotypes. The sequencing sample was made of axillary lymph node tissue. These receptors all come from a female donor with breast cancer. Some clones in this sample may be carry-over from other donors' samples.

The chain has TRBV29-1 and TRBJ2-7, with D possibly TRBD2 on 5 matching bases. CDR3 size: 11 residues. Trimming pared 6 bases from V and 3 bases from J, leaving 9 bases between. Germline V gene lookup returns CDR1 SQVTM and CDR2 ANQGSEA. The CDR3 sequence: CSVGSSYEQYF. The CDR3 coding sequence is TGCAGCGTGGGGAGCAGCTACGAGCAGTACTTC.

The table lists this clonotype with many counts. The DNA for the CDR3 is TGTGCCAGCAGCTTAGGAGGTAGCGGGGGGTATAACAATGAGCAGTTCTTC. Translation: CASSLGGSGGYNNEQFF. This chain connects TRBV7-2 to TRBJ2-1; 10 bases are shared with TRBD2. Germline-derived CDR1 and CDR2 are SGHTA and FQGNSA. This CDR3 spans 17 amino acids. After removal of 1 base from V and 5 bases from J, the junction contained 8 bases not matched to a gene.

The rearrangement links TRBV20-1 to TRBJ1-1; D might be TRBD1 (5 bases). The V gene's germline CDR1 is DFQATT and CDR2 SNEGSKA (reference sequence). The ends were cut back, 0 bases at V and 7 bases at J, with 24 bases in the middle. The CDR3 covers 17 residues. CDR3 sequence: CSARDSNRDPISGEAFF. CDR3 nucleotide sequence: TGCAGTGCTAGAGATTCTAACCGGGACCCAATCTCGGGTGAAGCTTTCTTT.

This chain links TRBV7-6 with TRBJ2-3; TRBD1 matches 8 bases. Germline V gene data show CDR1 as SGHVS and CDR2 as FNYEAQ. The CDR3 loop spans 17 amino acids. With 2 bases clipped from V and 0 bases from J, the junction kept 7 bases outside the gene matches. The CDR3 DNA reads TGTGCCAGCAGCTTACCCGCGGACAGGGCCAGCACAGATACGCAGTATTTT. This translates into CASSLPADRASTDTQYF.

This clonotype was seen ten or more times. The rearrangement links TRBV6-2 or TRBV6-3 to TRBJ2-5; TRBD2 agrees at 8 bases. This CDR3 contains 15 residues. Per the germline V gene, CDR1 is MNHEY and CDR2 is SVGEGT. V lost 5 bases, J lost 5 bases, and 10 bases stayed unmatched. CDR3 loop: CASSRPTGGWETQYF. DNA for the CDR3: TGTGCCAGCAGTCGACCAACGGGGGGGTGGGAGACCCAGTACTTC.

This chain uses TRBV20-1 with TRBJ1-5; weak D call: TRBD1 (5 bases). CDR1 and CDR2 (germline): DFQATT, SNEGSKA (reference sequence). This CDR3 has 12 amino acids. V was pared by 2 bases and J by 5 bases, with 7 bases between. The CDR3 nucleotides read TGCAGTGCTAGACCGGGGGATCAGCCCCAGCATTTT. This translates into CSARPGDQPQHF.

This clonotype was recorded at least ten times. V and J are TRBV24-1 and TRBJ1-2; D is possibly TRBD1 (5 bases). V lost 5 bases and J lost 4, with 13 bases in between. CDR1 and CDR2 from the germline V gene are KGHDR and SFDVKD. The CDR3 totals 14 residues. The DNA of the CDR3 is TGTGCCACCAGTGTCGGGGCGCCGGGCTATGGCTACACCTTC. This sequence encodes CATSVGAPGYGYTF.

This clonotype was detected many times. Here the CDR3 DNA reads TGTGCCAGCAGCCCCGCGGGAGATCGCCACGAGCAGTACTTC. This translates into CASSPAGDRHEQYF. The V gene is TRBV28, the J gene TRBJ2-7; TRBD2 matches at 7 bases. The CDR3 runs 14 residues. Per the germline V gene, CDR1 is MDHEN and CDR2 is SYDVKM. The V and J ends lost 6 bases and 5 bases, in that order; junction bases with no gene match: 10.

This clonotype has at least ten counts. The chain joins TRBV5-1 to TRBJ2-7; possibly TRBD2 for D (5 bases). V gave up 2 bases and J gave up 0 bases, with 12 bases separating them. The germline CDR1 and CDR2 sequences are SGHRS and YFSETQ. This CDR3 has 15 amino acids. The CDR3 loop reads CASSLTSGNSYEQYF. CDR3 DNA: TGCGCCAGCAGCTTAACTTCGGGGAACTCCTACGAGCAGTACTTC.

This clonotype showed up just once. This chain connects TRBV6-6 to TRBJ2-7, with TRBD1 matching 10 bases. The V gene's germline CDR1 is MNHNY and CDR2 SVGAGI (reference sequence). V gave up 6 bases and J gave up 7 bases; unmatched junction bases: 6. The CDR3 length is 13 residues. For the CDR3, the DNA is TGTGCCAGCAGGGGGACAGGGGTGGGGGAGCAGTACTTC. Encoded protein: CASRGTGVGEQYF.

This chain joins TRBV7-6 and TRBJ2-1; 8 bases fit TRBD1. From germline, CDR1 is SGHVS and CDR2 FNYEAQ. The ends lost 0 bases at V and 3 bases at J; junction bases unmatched: 4. The CDR3 length is 16 residues. The CDR3 loop is CASSLAETGVYNEQFF. CDR3 nucleotides: TGTGCCAGCAGCTTAGCGGAGACAGGGGTCTACAATGAGCAGTTCTTC.

The chain has TRBV24-1 and TRBJ1-6; no clear D gene. CDR1 is KGHDR, CDR2 SFDVKD, per germline. V gave up 8 bases and J gave up 0 bases, with 10 bases separating them. The CDR3 sequence is 15 residues long. The CDR3 is CATMRPSSYNSPLHF. The CDR3 DNA reads TGTGCCACCATGCGGCCTAGCTCCTATAATTCACCCCTCCACTTT.

This clonotype was counted a single time. The conserved closing phenylalanine or tryptophan is absent in this CDR3, likely reflecting a read error. J is TRBJ1-3 and V is TRBV15; 8 bases fit TRBD1. The CDR3 spans 15 residues. Germline CDR1 LNHNV, CDR2 YYDKDF (reference sequence). CDR3 in amino acids: CATSPGGRAGNTIYS. Here the CDR3 DNA reads TGCGCCACCAGCCCAGGGGGCCGGGCTGGAAACACCATATATTCT.

This clonotype was counted at least ten times. V and J are TRBV6-5 and TRBJ2-7; TRBD1 might be the D (6 bases). The germline V gene encodes CDR1 MNHEY and CDR2 SVGAGI. The CDR3 loop spans 15 amino acids. The V gene lost 0 bases and the J gene lost 4 bases, with 13 bases spanning the gap. The CDR3 bases are TGTGCCAGCAGTTACTCGGAAGGGGGAAATTACGAGCAGTACTTC. This encodes CASSYSEGGNYEQYF.

About this clonotype itself: This is likely a read error, given that the CDR3 carries no conserved phenylalanine or tryptophan at its end. This rearrangement joins TRBV20-1 to TRBJ1-4, with D tentatively TRBD1 (6 bases). The V end lost 8 bases, the J end lost 5 bases, and 12 bases lay between the germline ends. The CDR3 is 12 amino acids. Germline V gene sequence: CDR1 DFQATT, CDR2 SNEGSKA (reference sequence). The CDR3 bases are TGCAGTACCGACAGGCTGAATGAAAAACTGTTTTCT. This translates into CSTDRLNEKLFS.

In its sample, this clonotype was seen many times. The chain joins TRBV7-3 to TRBJ2-7; D gene uncertain. This CDR3 has 15 amino acids. Looked up from germline, CDR1 is SGHTA and CDR2 is FQGTGA. Trimming pared 2 bases from V and 0 bases from J, leaving 11 bases between. The CDR3 sequence is CASSLSPVLSYEQYF. Here the CDR3 DNA reads TGTGCCAGCAGCTTATCTCCGGTACTCTCCTACGAGCAGTACTTC.

This clonotype occurred many times. The chain combines TRBV7-6 with TRBJ2-3; D possibly corresponds to TRBD2 (6 bases). Trimming cost V 5 bases and J 2 bases, with 14 bases left between them. The CDR3 loop spans 15 amino acids. From germline, CDR1 is SGHVS and CDR2 FNYEAQ. In DNA form, the CDR3 reads TGTGCCAGCAGCACCGCGGGGTTGTTCACAGATACGCAGTATTTT. It is translated as CASSTAGLFTDTQYF.

This clonotype was seen repeatedly, ten times or more. The genes are TRBV12-3 or TRBV12-4 and TRBJ1-2; D remains unclear. The CDR3 loop spans 12 amino acids. V was cut by 4 bases and J by 8 bases, with 11 bases left in between. The CDR3 is CASSSTIWGYTF. The CDR3 DNA is TGTGCCAGCAGTTCGACAATTTGGGGCTACACCTTC.

In this sample, this clonotype turned up many times. The rearrangement uses TRBV7-6 and TRBJ2-1, with D tentatively TRBD2 (6 bases). The CDR3 is 12 residues long. V gave up 5 bases and J gave up 9 bases, with 11 bases separating them. Per germline, CDR1 SGHVS and CDR2 FNYEAQ. The CDR3 DNA reads TGTGCCAGCAGCCGGGGCGGGGTTGAGCAGTTCTTC. Its translation is CASSRGGVEQFF.

This clonotype came up many times. The chain couples TRBV6-1 to TRBJ1-5; tentatively, D is TRBD1 (5 bases). Germline lookup yields CDR1 MNHNS and CDR2 SASEGT. CDR3 length: 16 residues. The V end was cut by 1 base, the J end by 6 bases, with 16 bases between. The CDR3 reads CASSEVMAGLGQPQHF. CDR3 in DNA: TGTGCCAGCAGTGAAGTGATGGCAGGGCTGGGTCAGCCCCAGCATTTT.

The chain joins TRBV30 to TRBJ2-7; D unresolved. V was pared by 0 bases and J by 10 bases, with 10 bases between. CDR3 length: 11 residues. The germline gives CDR1 GTSNPN, CDR2 SVGIG (reference sequence). CDR3 loop: CAWSVHGGQYF. In DNA form, the CDR3 reads TGTGCCTGGAGTGTACATGGTGGTCAGTACTTC.

The chain combines TRBV30 with TRBJ2-4, with a weak D call TRBD1 (5 bases). Looked up from germline, CDR1 is GTSNPN and CDR2 is SVGIG (reference sequence). V was cut by 5 bases and J by 2 bases, with 16 bases left in between. The CDR3 consists of 15 residues. The DNA of the CDR3 is TGTGCCTGGGCCTACCTGTCAGGGACCAAAAACATTCAGTACTTC. It encodes CAWAYLSGTKNIQYF.

This clonotype was seen many times. V and J are TRBV15 and TRBJ1-5; D gene unclear. Germline-derived CDR1 and CDR2 are LNHNV and YYDKDF (reference sequence). V lost 1 base and J lost 2, with 3 bases in between. CDR3 length equals 13 residues. The CDR3 bases are TGTGCCACCAGCAGAGCAGGCAATCAGCCCCAGCATTTT. This translates into CATSRAGNQPQHF.